The 24 T cell receptor beta chains presented below share a single source sample, sequenced in a study of cytomegalovirus exposure and HLA in healthy donors. In the PCR, 60 Vbeta and 13 Jbeta primers were used. The table came from immunoSEQ multiplex PCR; TCRdb's copy has only in-frame clones and leaves some out. The table lists 160,000 or so clones, about 69% of them singletons. The sample comprised PBMCs. The receptors stem from a human donor in good health.

This clone turned up a few times. The chain employs TRBV4-1 and TRBJ1-2, with D perhaps TRBD1 (6 bases). Germline V gene sequence: CDR1 MGHRA, CDR2 YSYEKL. This CDR3 has 16 residues. Trimming pared 0 bases from V and 3 bases from J, leaving 14 bases between. The CDR3 protein is CASSQDRGGRDYGYTF. The CDR3 region has the DNA TGCGCCAGCAGCCAAGATAGGGGGGGGCGAGACTATGGCTACACCTTC.

The chain carries TRBV27 and TRBJ2-3, with 14 bases lining up with TRBD2. Germline lookup yields CDR1 MNHEY and CDR2 SMNVEV (reference sequence). The CDR3 has 17 amino acids. With V trimmed by 3 bases and J by 3 bases, 5 bases remained unmatched. DNA of the CDR3: TGTGCCAGCAGTTTTCTGACTAGCGGGGGGGCAACAGATACGCAGTATTTT. Amino acids: CASSFLTSGGATDTQYF.

In its sample, this clone was seen a few times. The V call is TRBV29-1, the J call TRBJ2-7; 8 nucleotides align to TRBD1. From germline, CDR1 is SQVTM and CDR2 ANQGSEA. V lost 1 base to trimming and J lost 0 bases; unmatched junction nucleotides: 14. This CDR3 has 18 residues. DNA for the CDR3: TGCAGCGTTGAAGCAAAACAAACAGGGGGAGTACTCTCCTACGAGCAGTACTTC. This gives the protein CSVEAKQTGGVLSYEQYF.

The V call is TRBV6-1, the J call TRBJ2-5; perhaps TRBD2 as D (5 bases). The V gene lost 1 base and the J gene lost 3 bases, with 9 bases spanning the gap. The CDR3 loop spans 14 amino acids. Per germline, CDR1 MNHNS and CDR2 SASEGT. The CDR3 DNA reads TGTGCCAGCAGTGAAGGGGCGGGTAAAGAGACCCAGTACTTC. Residues: CASSEGAGKETQYF.

This clone has only a few counts. CDR3 amino acids: CASRPGELNTEAFF. The CDR3 DNA sequence: TGCGCCAGCAGGCCAGGGGAACTTAACACTGAAGCTTTCTTT. This sequence joins TRBV4-1 and TRBJ1-1; D may be TRBD1 (6 bases). Germline V gives CDR1 MGHRA, CDR2 YSYEKL. The CDR3 is 14 amino acids. Trimming left V 6 bases short and J 2 bases short, with 13 bases between.

With regard to this clone: The same CDR3 arises from other DNA sequences in this sample as well. V and J are TRBV2 and TRBJ1-2; 8 nucleotides align to TRBD1. The CDR3 runs to 14 residues. After removal of 6 bases from V and 2 bases from J, the junction contained 5 bases not matched to a gene. The germline CDR1 and CDR2 sequences are SNHLY and FYNNEI. The DNA for the CDR3 is TGTGCCAGCAGCCCTGGACAGGGAAACTATGGCTACACCTTC. It encodes CASSPGQGNYGYTF.

The rearrangement uses TRBV9 and TRBJ2-2, with 7 bases that match TRBD2. V lost 2 bases and J lost 4; bases outside the gene matches: 2. Germline CDR1 is SGDLS and CDR2 is YYNGEE. The CDR3 contains 14 residues. The CDR3 DNA sequence: TGTGCCAGCAGCGTTGGGGGGGTCACCGGGGAGCTGTTTTTT. Encoded protein: CASSVGGVTGELFF.

The gene calls are TRBV7-2 and TRBJ1-1; TRBD1 aligns across 8 bases. The CDR3 has 15 residues. The V gene's germline CDR1 is SGHTA and CDR2 FQGNSA. V lost 3 bases to trimming and J lost 7 bases; unmatched junction nucleotides: 10. The CDR3 region has the DNA TGTGCCAGCAGCTTGCAGGGGGCCGATCGGGGTGAAGCTTTCTTT. It yields the protein CASSLQGADRGEAFF.

V and J are TRBV19 and TRBJ1-5; the match to TRBD1 covers 7 bases. CDR1 and CDR2 (germline): LNHDA, SQIVND (reference sequence). This CDR3 is 14 amino acids long. The V and J ends lost 6 bases and 5 bases, in that order; junction bases with no gene match: 7. CDR3: CASRAMTGYQPQHF. The CDR3 nucleotides read TGTGCCAGTAGAGCTATGACAGGGTATCAGCCCCAGCATTTT. Combining the CDR3 with reference TRBV19 and TRBJ1-5 gives the whole variable domain DGGITQSPKYLFRKEGQNVTLSCEQNLNHDAMYWYRQDPGQGLRLIYYSQIVNDFQKGDIAEGYSVSREKKESFPLTVTSAQKNPTAFYLCASRAMTGYQPQHFGDGTRLSIL.

The chain uses TRBV11-1 and TRBJ2-5; a possible D gene is TRBD2 (5 bases). The end of the DNA is better explained by TRBJ2-7, so the J call may be wrong. From germline, CDR1 is SGHAT and CDR2 FQDESV (reference sequence). The CDR3 loop spans 16 amino acids. CDR3 in DNA: TGTGCCAGCAGCTTAGCCCTGGGGTCTAGCTTCTACGAGCAGTACTTC. Its protein is CASSLALGSSFYEQYF.

The V call is TRBV18, the J call TRBJ1-1; D is uncertain. In germline, CDR1 is KGHSH, CDR2 LQKENI. V lost 3 bases and J 1 base, leaving 6 bases between the germline ends. CDR3 length: 13 amino acids. CDR3 region: CASSPMWNTEAFF. The CDR3 DNA is TGTGCCAGCTCACCTATGTGGAACACTGAAGCTTTCTTT. Full variable domain (remainder filled in from reference TRBV18 and TRBJ1-1): NAGVMQNPRHLVRRRGQEARLRCSPMKGHSHVYWYRQLPEEGLKFMVYLQKENIIDESGMPKERFSAEFPKEGPSILRIQQVVRGDSAAYFCASSPMWNTEAFFGQGTRLTVV.

The sample holds a few counts of this clone. The rearrangement links TRBV10-1 to TRBJ2-5, with 12 nucleotides matching TRBD2. V trimming: 10 bases; J trimming: 3 bases; junction bases outside the gene matches: 12. The CDR3 contains 16 residues. The germline CDR1 and CDR2 sequences are WNHNN and SYGVQD (reference sequence). CDR3 nucleotide sequence: TGCGCCAACCGCCTGGAGCTAGCGGGGGGGGAAGAGACCCAGTACTTC. It specifies CANRLELAGGEETQYF.

This rearrangement joins TRBV25-1 to TRBJ1-1, with D tentatively TRBD1 (5 bases). CDR1 is MGHDK and CDR2 is SYGVNS in the germline V gene. Trimming removed 0 bases at V and 7 bases at J, with 12 bases between. The CDR3 is 14 residues long. CDR3 sequence (DNA): TGTGCCAGCAGTGAATACTCAGGGATCGATGAAGCTTTCTTT. Amino acid sequence: CASSEYSGIDEAFF.

CDR3 amino acids: CASSHGAGYGYTF. Here the CDR3 DNA reads TGTGCCAGCAGTCATGGGGCGGGATATGGCTACACCTTC. The chain combines TRBV7-9 with TRBJ1-2; perhaps TRBD1 as D (5 bases). The CDR3 has 13 amino acids. The V gene lost 6 bases and the J gene lost 5 bases, with 13 bases spanning the gap. Germline CDR1 is SEHNR and CDR2 is FQNEAQ (reference sequence).

This chain links TRBV5-1 with TRBJ1-3; no reliable D call. The V gene's germline CDR1 is SGHRS and CDR2 YFSETQ. V was clipped by 0 bases and J by 4 bases, with 8 bases between them. The CDR3 has 14 residues. CDR3 nucleotides: TGCGCCAGCAGCTTGGCCACGACAGGAAACACCATATATTTT. It yields the protein CASSLATTGNTIYF.

J is TRBJ2-3 and V is TRBV30, with 9 bases aligning to TRBD2. The germline gives CDR1 GTSNPN, CDR2 SVGIG (reference sequence). The CDR3 is made up of 13 amino acids. Here the CDR3 reads CHRCGGATDTQYF. The CDR3 coding sequence is TGTCATCGATGCGGGGGGGCCACAGATACGCAGTATTTT. The variable domain in full, completed from reference TRBV30 and TRBJ2-3, reads SQTIHQWPATLVQPVGSPLSLECTVEGTSNPNLYWYRQAAGRGLQLLFYSVGIGQISSEVPQNLSASRPQDRQFILSSKKLLLSDSGFYLCHRCGGATDTQYFGPGTRLTVL.

The count of this clone is one. CDR3 region: CASSQGRGGRSPQHF. In DNA form, the CDR3 reads TGCGCCAGCAGCCAAGGAAGGGGCGGTCGGTCTCCCCAGCATTTT. J is TRBJ1-5 and V is TRBV4-1; maybe TRBD1 (5 bases). Germline lookup yields CDR1 MGHRA and CDR2 YSYEKL. Trimming took off 1 base at V and 10 bases at J, with 17 bases between the two ends. The CDR3 loop spans 15 amino acids.

As DNA, the CDR3 is TGTGCCAGCAGCTCGGTGCGGGGGGCGGGGGATACGCAGTATTTT. Protein product: CASSSVRGAGDTQYF. The chain links TRBV5-5 to TRBJ2-3; 8 nucleotides agree with TRBD2. J gave up 6 bases and V 3 bases, and 9 bases lay outside the gene matches. Germline V gene sequence: CDR1 SGHKS, CDR2 YYEKEE (reference sequence). The CDR3 runs 15 residues.

The rearrangement uses TRBV4-1 and TRBJ1-5; D gene unclear. CDR1 and CDR2 (germline): MGHRA, YSYEKL. V shed 2 bases and J shed 0 bases, with 8 bases lying between them. This CDR3 has 15 residues. Here the CDR3 DNA reads TGCGCCAGCAGCCAATTAGACTATAGCAATCAGCCCCAGCATTTT. Its translation is CASSQLDYSNQPQHF.

The chain employs TRBV4-1 and TRBJ2-3, with 12 bases aligning to TRBD2. The CDR3 sequence is 18 residues long. V dropped 0 bases and J dropped 2; count of bases not matched to a gene: 6. The germline V gene encodes CDR1 MGHRA and CDR2 YSYEKL. The CDR3 DNA follows: TGCGCCAGCAGCCAAGAAGCTTCTAGCGGGGGGGACACAGATACGCAGTATTTT. This codes for CASSQEASSGGDTDTQYF.

The chain couples TRBV19 to TRBJ1-1; D gene unclear. The CDR3 is made up of 14 amino acids. The ends were cut back, 6 bases at V and 0 bases at J, with 11 bases in the middle. Germline values: CDR1 LNHDA, CDR2 SQIVND (reference sequence). CDR3 residues: CASSFGGMNTEAFF. The CDR3 DNA reads TGTGCCAGTAGCTTCGGAGGGATGAACACTGAAGCTTTCTTT.

The chain combines TRBV4-1 with TRBJ1-2; D gene uncertain. Trimming took off 4 bases at V and 2 bases at J, with 14 bases between the two ends. Germline CDR1 MGHRA, CDR2 YSYEKL. The CDR3 extends over 15 amino acids. CDR3 in amino acids: CASSPGPRGNYGYTF. The CDR3 DNA is TGCGCCAGCAGCCCCGGCCCGCGCGGGAACTATGGCTACACCTTC.

J is TRBJ2-5 and V is TRBV27, with 7 bases identical to TRBD1. The V segment lost 5 bases and the J segment 3 bases; nucleotides outside the gene matches: 6. CDR3 size: 14 residues. Germline values: CDR1 MNHEY, CDR2 SMNVEV (reference sequence). CDR3 sequence (DNA): TGTGCCAGCAGTGAAATTGACAGGGAAGAGACCCAGTACTTC. Amino acids: CASSEIDREETQYF.

The rearrangement uses TRBV2 and TRBJ2-2, with D possibly matching TRBD2 (6 bases). The CDR3 totals 15 residues. Trimming shortened V by 7 bases and J by 5 bases, and 17 bases separated the two germline ends. Germline V gene sequence: CDR1 SNHLY, CDR2 FYNNEI. CDR3 sequence (DNA): TGTGCCAGCACCTTGGGAGGCCTAAAGACCGGGGAGCTGTTTTTT. As protein: CASTLGGLKTGELFF.